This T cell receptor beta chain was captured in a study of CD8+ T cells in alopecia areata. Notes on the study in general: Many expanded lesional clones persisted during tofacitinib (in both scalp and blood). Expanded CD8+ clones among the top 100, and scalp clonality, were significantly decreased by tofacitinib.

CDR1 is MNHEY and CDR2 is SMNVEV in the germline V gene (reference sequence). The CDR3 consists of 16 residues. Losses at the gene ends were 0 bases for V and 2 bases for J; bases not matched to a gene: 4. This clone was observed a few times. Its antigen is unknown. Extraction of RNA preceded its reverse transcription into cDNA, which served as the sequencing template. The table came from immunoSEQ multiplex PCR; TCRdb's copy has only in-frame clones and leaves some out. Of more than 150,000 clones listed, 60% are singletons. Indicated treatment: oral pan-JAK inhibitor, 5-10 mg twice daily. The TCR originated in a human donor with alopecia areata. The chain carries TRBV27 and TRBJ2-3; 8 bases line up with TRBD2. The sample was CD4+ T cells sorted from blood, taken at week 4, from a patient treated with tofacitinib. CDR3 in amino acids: CASSLSGGGFTDTQYF. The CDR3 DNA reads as TGTGCCAGCAGTTTATCGGGCGGGGGGTTCACAGATACGCAGTATTTT.